The T cell receptor beta chain described here comes from a study of blood T cell repertoires in COVID-19. Study overall: Collection of acute and convalescent COVID-19 samples took place in the United States, Italy and Spain. Sample material is recorded as cDNA or gDNA derived from T cells, B-cell-depleted T cells, or PBMCs.

Per the authors' pipeline: Counts of nucleated cells, estimated from reference gene primer amplification, were obtained. Clones were read by immunoSEQ multiplex PCR, and TCRdb kept only the in-frame ones, dropping some. Clone size and V and J calls were adopted from that table, with D and trimming inferred from the DNA. Of approximately 380,000 clones in the sample, 85% to 90% were seen once. The CDR3 is 16 amino acids. V lost 0 bases and J lost 8, with 20 bases in between. CDR1 SGDLS and CDR2 YYNGEE come from the germline V gene. Participants came from 24 US areas, aged roughly 18 to 95 years. The source is a young woman who had recovered from COVID-19. The chain employs TRBV9 and TRBJ1-2, with D maybe TRBD1 (5 bases). Material for sequencing was PBMCs or T cells enriched from blood (not recorded which). The CDR3 DNA follows: TGTGCCAGCAGCGTAGCAGCCGGTGGGCAGGGTATCGGCTACACCTTC. Translation gives CASSVAAGGQGIGYTF.